The 15 T cell receptor beta chains listed next were all sequenced from one sample in a study of PD-1 blockade in classical Hodgkin lymphoma (dated by TCRdb to 2018 to 2021). According to the study, the label for this sample's time point signals: cycle 2 day 1 (C2D1) of nivolumab. Every trial patient had relapsed after autologous stem cell transplantation, and cohorts A, B and C differed in prior brentuximab vedotin exposure. Libraries were prepared through the immunoSEQ multiplex PCR assay. TCRdb carries this immuneACCESS record with in-frame sequences only. Its versions omit some clonotypes, under half of them owing to an unresolved V gene in the studies checked, with the rest unexplained. Within this sample are 110,000 or so clones, with 80% to 90% of them counted one time only. The top ten hold approximately 20% of the sample. The input for sequencing was peripheral blood mononuclear cells (PBMCs), taken before the second cycle of nivolumab. All receptors come from a human donor with classical Hodgkin lymphoma.

This clone was picked up a small number of times. V is TRBV6-1 and J is TRBJ1-2, with 8 bases aligning to TRBD1. J lost 4 bases, V lost 9 bases, and 10 bases had no gene match. CDR1 MNHNS and CDR2 SASEGT come from the germline V gene. The CDR3 totals 14 residues. The CDR3 spells CASFGQGTLYGYTF. The CDR3 region has the DNA TGTGCCAGTTTTGGACAGGGCACCCTCTATGGCTACACCTTC.

The chain employs TRBV2 and TRBJ1-2; 8 bases line up with TRBD1. CDR1 is SNHLY and CDR2 is FYNNEI in the germline V gene. V lost 4 bases and J lost 5; bases outside the gene matches: 0. This CDR3 spans 12 amino acids. CDR3 protein: CASSGTGYGYTF. The CDR3 DNA reads as TGTGCCAGCAGTGGGACAGGGTATGGCTACACCTTC.

The chain uses TRBV7-2 and TRBJ2-3; TRBD2 aligns across 15 bases. The V gene end was trimmed by 5 bases and the J gene end by 11 bases; junction bases not matched to a gene: 2. CDR3 length: 13 residues. Germline V lookup: CDR1 SGHTA, CDR2 FQGNSA. The CDR3 bases are TGTGCCAGCAGCCGGACTAGCGGGAGGGGGCAGTATTTT. Translated, it gives CASSRTSGRGQYF.

The chain links TRBV27 to TRBJ2-3, with 8 positions matching TRBD1. This CDR3 comprises 14 residues. Germline V CDR1 and CDR2: MNHEY, SMNVEV (reference sequence). V trimming: 6 bases; J trimming: 1 base; junction bases outside the gene matches: 3. The DNA for the CDR3 is TGTGCCAGCAGCGACAGGGGCGGCACAGATACGCAGTATTTT. Translating it yields CASSDRGGTDTQYF.

This chain joins TRBV6-5 and TRBJ2-1; 9 bases agree with TRBD2. Germline lookup yields CDR1 MNHEY and CDR2 SVGAGI. This CDR3 is 15 amino acids long. Trimming cost V 7 bases and J 8 bases; bases outside gene matches: 12. CDR3 DNA: TGTGCCAGCACCCCCCCCCATAGCGGGAGCGATGAGCAGTTCTTC. This translates into CASTPPHSGSDEQFF.

The chain uses TRBV5-6 and TRBJ1-5, with 12 bases fitting TRBD1. J gave up 11 bases and V 0 bases, and 12 bases lay outside the gene matches. This CDR3 has 17 amino acids. CDR1 SGHDT and CDR2 YYEEEE come from the germline V gene. The CDR3 sequence: CASSLGPGTGGILTQHF. The CDR3 coding sequence is TGTGCCAGCAGCTTGGGTCCCGGGACAGGGGGCATTTTGACCCAGCATTTT.

Turning to this clone: The sample contains more than one DNA sequence encoding this CDR3. The gene calls are TRBV7-2 and TRBJ2-2; no reliable D call. V dropped 6 bases and J dropped 3 bases, with 5 bases sitting between them. Looked up from germline, CDR1 is SGHTA and CDR2 is FQGNSA. The CDR3 loop spans 12 amino acids. In DNA, the CDR3 is TGTGCCAGCAGTTCATACACCGGGGAGCTGTTTTTT. It translates to CASSSYTGELFF.

Worth noting for this clone: The junction does not match germline at one end; this may be a read error. The rearrangement uses TRBV28 and TRBJ2-7; the D is unclear. Germline V gene sequence: CDR1 MDHEN, CDR2 SYDVKM. The CDR3 has 12 amino acids. The CDR3 DNA sequence: TGTGCCAGCAGTTCACCCAACTACGAGCAGTGCTTC. Translating it yields CASSSPNYEQCF.

The chain employs TRBV27 and TRBJ1-1; D remains ambiguous. The CDR3 has 15 amino acids. In germline, CDR1 is MNHEY, CDR2 SMNVEV (reference sequence). V was cut by 3 bases and J by 11 bases, with 22 bases left in between. The chain's CDR3 is CASSLSYSVSLGAFF. CDR3 in DNA: TGTGCCAGCAGTTTGAGTTATTCGGTCAGCCTGGGGGCTTTCTTT.

The chain is built from TRBV7-9 and TRBJ1-1, with D maybe TRBD1 (6 bases). The V end was cut by 2 bases, the J end by 2 bases, with 12 bases between. Germline V CDR1 and CDR2: SEHNR, FQNEAQ (reference sequence). This CDR3 region has 15 residues. Here the CDR3 DNA reads TGTGCCAGCAGCTTAAGTGACAGGTCAAACACTGAAGCTTTCTTT. Translated, it gives CASSLSDRSNTEAFF.

The chain is built from TRBV6-1 and TRBJ1-1, with a weak D call TRBD1 (6 bases). V lost 1 base, J lost 0 bases, and 15 bases lay in between. The germline CDR1 and CDR2 sequences are MNHNS and SASEGT. CDR3 length: 17 amino acids. The CDR3 here is CASSEGVGGAMNTEAFF. Written as DNA, the CDR3 is TGTGCCAGCAGTGAAGGGGTAGGGGGGGCAATGAACACTGAAGCTTTCTTT.

J is TRBJ2-1 and V is TRBV5-1; maybe TRBD2 (6 bases). The CDR3 is 15 residues long. Germline V gene lookup returns CDR1 SGHRS and CDR2 YFSETQ. V lost 6 bases and J 1 base, leaving 14 bases between the germline ends. CDR3 sequence: CASTPQGGSYNEQFF. DNA of the CDR3: TGCGCCAGCACCCCGCAGGGAGGATCCTACAATGAGCAGTTCTTC.

The chain is built from TRBV30 and TRBJ2-5; D might be TRBD1 (6 bases). Per germline, CDR1 GTSNPN and CDR2 SVGIG (reference sequence). CDR3 length: 13 residues. V dropped 3 bases and J dropped 0 bases, with 8 bases sitting between them. The CDR3 loop reads CAWSPGDQETQYF. The CDR3 bases are TGTGCCTGGAGCCCAGGGGACCAAGAGACCCAGTACTTC.

The CDR3 DNA reads as TGTGCCAGCAGTGACGAGACGATACCAAAGAACACTGAAGCTTTCTTT. Its translation: CASSDETIPKNTEAFF. The chain couples TRBV2 to TRBJ1-1; D gene unclear. The CDR3 contains 16 residues. Trimming took 3 bases from V and 1 from J, leaving 15 bases between them. CDR1 is SNHLY, CDR2 FYNNEI, per germline.

This sequence joins TRBV30 and TRBJ1-2; perhaps TRBD1 as D (6 bases). The CDR3 runs 14 residues. Germline V gene lookup returns CDR1 GTSNPN and CDR2 SVGIG (reference sequence). V lost 8 bases and J 1 base, leaving 17 bases between the germline ends. The CDR3 is CAGRQATGNYGYTF. In nucleotides, the CDR3 is TGTGCCGGAAGACAGGCCACAGGTAACTATGGCTACACCTTC.